The 32 T cell receptor beta chains in this list originate from one sample, sequenced in a study of T cell changes during pregnancy in multiple sclerosis. Assay: immunoSEQ multiplex PCR; the TCRdb copy retains only in-frame clones and omits some. The repertoire includes more than 80,000 clones, more than 85% of them detected once, and more than 1.5% sits in the top ten. The sequences come from peripheral blood, collected in the first trimester of pregnancy. The receptors were gathered from a female donor with multiple sclerosis, enrolled in a pregnancy study.

For the CDR3, the DNA is TGTGCCAGCAGCCGGCAACGACAGGAAAACACTGAAGCTTTCTTT. This gives the protein CASSRQRQENTEAFF. The chain links TRBV7-9 to TRBJ1-1; a possible D gene is TRBD1 (6 bases). The CDR3 has 15 residues. The V gene's germline CDR1 is SEHNR and CDR2 FQNEAQ (reference sequence). Trimming left V 5 bases short and J 2 bases short, with 15 bases between.

The chain has TRBV18 and TRBJ1-2; no reliable D call. Germline CDR1 and CDR2: KGHSH and LQKENI. Trimming took off 1 base at V and 2 bases at J, with 11 bases between the two ends. The CDR3 is made up of 15 amino acids. This chain's CDR3 is CASSPQVGENYGYTF. The CDR3 region has the DNA TGTGCCAGCTCACCACAAGTCGGGGAAAACTATGGCTACACCTTC.

The rearrangement uses TRBV7-8 and TRBJ2-7; TRBD2 might be the D (5 bases). Trimming left V 5 bases short and J 4 bases short, with 9 bases between. CDR3 length: 12 residues. Germline V gene lookup returns CDR1 SGHVS and CDR2 FQNEAQ. CDR3 sequence reads: CASSPPGYEQYF. The CDR3, as DNA: TGTGCCAGCAGCCCCCCGGGGTACGAGCAGTACTTC.

The V and J genes are TRBV12-5 and TRBJ2-7; TRBD1 might be the D (6 bases). The CDR3 has 13 amino acids. The V end lost 2 bases, the J end lost 7 bases, and 12 bases lay between the germline ends. Germline CDR1 LGHNT, CDR2 FRNRAP. The CDR3 DNA follows: TGTGCTAGTGGTTTGAGGGGGTTTGAGGAGCAGTACTTC. Its protein is CASGLRGFEEQYF.

In DNA form, the CDR3 reads TGTGCCAGCAGTTTTTTAGCGGGAGGGGAAGAGACCCAGTACTTC. Translation gives CASSFLAGGEETQYF. The chain carries TRBV27 and TRBJ2-5; 11 nucleotides line up with TRBD2. V lost 3 bases and J lost 3; bases outside the gene matches: 3. This CDR3 comprises 15 residues. Per the germline V gene, CDR1 is MNHEY and CDR2 is SMNVEV (reference sequence).

The J gene is TRBJ2-7, the V gene TRBV29-1; 14 nucleotides line up with TRBD2. Trimming cost V 7 bases and J 7 bases; bases outside gene matches: 9. Germline lookup yields CDR1 SQVTM and CDR2 ANQGSEA. This CDR3 region has 14 residues. The CDR3 is CSGRLAGGPGEQYF. Written as DNA, the CDR3 is TGCAGCGGAAGACTAGCGGGAGGGCCGGGAGAGCAGTACTTC.

J is TRBJ2-1 and V is TRBV10-1, with D maybe TRBD2 (6 bases). Germline loops: CDR1 WNHNN, CDR2 SYGVQD (reference sequence). CDR3 length: 13 residues. Trimming shortened V by 3 bases and J by 13 bases, and 16 bases separated the two germline ends. The CDR3: CASSDPGTLIQFF. CDR3 DNA sequence: TGCGCCAGCAGTGATCCCGGGACTCTTATTCAGTTCTTC.

The CDR3 nucleotides read TGTGCCAGCAGCGGACCCCACGGGAGGTCCCCCGGATACGAGCAGTACTTC. It encodes CASSGPHGRSPGYEQYF. The V call is TRBV5-4, the J call TRBJ2-7, with TRBD2 identical over 7 bases. Germline V lookup: CDR1 SGHNT, CDR2 YYREEE (reference sequence). The CDR3 is made up of 17 amino acids. Trimming cost V 4 bases and J 4 bases; bases outside gene matches: 17.

V is TRBV6-1 and J is TRBJ2-7; tentative D call: TRBD1 (5 bases). The germline V gene has CDR1 MNHNS and CDR2 SASEGT. The CDR3 has 15 residues. V was cut by 3 bases and J by 6 bases, with 18 bases left in between. The CDR3 sequence is CASSERGRVGLEQYF. CDR3 in DNA: TGTGCCAGCAGTGAGCGAGGCAGGGTGGGCCTCGAGCAGTACTTC.

This chain links TRBV7-3 with TRBJ2-1; TRBD2 matches at 7 bases. This CDR3 has 15 residues. The junction had 7 bases not matched to a gene; V was cut back by 5 bases and J by 3 bases. Per germline, CDR1 SGHTA and CDR2 FQGTGA. The CDR3: CASSHSSGNYNEQFF. CDR3 nucleotides: TGTGCCAGCAGCCACTCTAGCGGAAACTACAATGAGCAGTTCTTC. Drawing the rest from reference TRBV7-3 and TRBJ2-1, the complete variable domain is GAGVSQTPSNKVTEKGKYVELRCDPISGHTALYWYRQSLGQGPEFLIYFQGTGAADDSGLPNDRFFAVRPEGSVSTLKIQRTERGDSAVYLCASSHSSGNYNEQFFGPGTRLTVL.

J is TRBJ1-2 and V is TRBV28; D unclear. From germline, CDR1 is MDHEN and CDR2 SYDVKM. This CDR3 spans 11 amino acids. The V and J ends lost 8 bases and 4 bases respectively, with 8 bases between them. The CDR3 nucleotides read TGTGCCAGCGGGAGGCCCTATGGCTACACCTTC. It is translated as CASGRPYGYTF.

This chain uses TRBV9 with TRBJ2-5, with D tentatively TRBD1 (6 bases). The CDR3 contains 15 residues. Trimming took off 4 bases at V and 5 bases at J, with 18 bases between the two ends. The germline gives CDR1 SGDLS, CDR2 YYNGEE. CDR3 bases: TGTGCCAGCAGCCCCGGGACACAGCAGAGGGAGACCCAGTACTTC. Residues: CASSPGTQQRETQYF.

This chain uses TRBV4-2 with TRBJ2-7; no definite D call. Looked up from germline, CDR1 is LGHNA and CDR2 is YNFKEQ. CDR3 size: 15 residues. The V end was cut by 0 bases, the J end by 0 bases, with 9 bases between. This CDR3 reads CASSQEISSSYEQYF. The CDR3 coding sequence is TGTGCCAGCAGCCAAGAGATTTCCAGCTCCTACGAGCAGTACTTC.

The V call is TRBV19, the J call TRBJ1-1; D not certain. The germline V gene has CDR1 LNHDA and CDR2 SQIVND (reference sequence). V lost 6 bases and J lost 5, with 13 bases in between. This CDR3 comprises 13 residues. CDR3 amino acids: CASSGRERTEAFF. CDR3 coding DNA: TGTGCCAGTAGCGGAAGGGAGCGAACTGAAGCTTTCTTT.

The chain recombines TRBV6-1 with TRBJ2-7, with 8 bases lining up with TRBD2. With V trimmed by 3 bases and J by 1 base, 2 bases remained unmatched. CDR1 MNHNS and CDR2 SASEGT come from the germline V gene. This CDR3 is 14 amino acids long. This chain's CDR3 is CASSDREGSYEQYF. Written as DNA, the CDR3 is TGTGCCAGCAGTGACCGGGAGGGGTCCTACGAGCAGTACTTC.

The chain is built from TRBV19 and TRBJ1-2; 11 bases map to TRBD1. This CDR3 is built from 15 residues. Germline lookup yields CDR1 LNHDA and CDR2 SQIVND (reference sequence). With V trimmed by 7 bases and J by 4 bases, 8 bases remained unmatched. The CDR3 spells CASNGDRGFSYGYTF. CDR3 coding DNA: TGTGCCAGTAATGGGGACAGGGGGTTCAGCTATGGCTACACCTTC.

V and J are TRBV19 and TRBJ1-1, with TRBD1 identical over 9 bases. V was clipped by 5 bases and J by 1 base; unmatched bases: 5. The CDR3 extends over 15 amino acids. In germline, CDR1 is LNHDA, CDR2 SQIVND (reference sequence). In DNA, the CDR3 is TGTGCCAGTAGTCGGCCGGGACAGGGGAACACTGAAGCTTTCTTT. Translating gives CASSRPGQGNTEAFF.

This chain links TRBV2 with TRBJ2-2, with TRBD2 identical over 8 bases. CDR1 SNHLY and CDR2 FYNNEI come from the germline V gene. This CDR3 contains 13 residues. The CDR3 region is CGSLADLTGELFF. The CDR3 DNA sequence: TGTGGCTCACTAGCGGATCTCACCGGGGAGCTGTTTTTT.

The rearrangement joins TRBV2 to TRBJ2-3; 7 bases align to TRBD2. J was trimmed by 3 bases and V by 3 bases; bases with no gene match: 6. Germline loops: CDR1 SNHLY, CDR2 FYNNEI. The CDR3 is 15 residues long. The chain's CDR3 is CASSDLGGGTDTQYF. CDR3 nucleotides: TGTGCCAGCAGTGATTTGGGCGGGGGAACAGATACGCAGTATTTT.

The chain couples TRBV19 to TRBJ2-7, with a tentative D call TRBD1 (6 bases). The V gene lost 2 bases and the J gene lost 9 bases, with 23 bases spanning the gap. Germline CDR1 LNHDA, CDR2 SQIVND (reference sequence). This CDR3 region has 16 residues. The CDR3 spells CASSITFSDSRHPQYF. The CDR3 coding sequence is TGTGCCAGTAGTATAACGTTTTCGGACAGCAGACATCCGCAGTACTTC. Based on the CDR3 plus reference TRBV19 and TRBJ2-7, the full variable domain is DGGITQSPKYLFRKEGQNVTLSCEQNLNHDAMYWYRQDPGQGLRLIYYSQIVNDFQKGDIAEGYSVSREKKESFPLTVTSAQKNPTAFYLCASSITFSDSRHPQYFGPGTRLTVT.

The chain recombines TRBV30 with TRBJ1-2; D is undetermined. CDR3 length: 13 residues. V was trimmed by 3 bases and J by 4 bases, leaving 12 bases between them. The germline V gene has CDR1 GTSNPN and CDR2 SVGIG (reference sequence). The CDR3 reads CAWREPGSYGYTF. CDR3 coding DNA: TGTGCCTGGAGAGAGCCGGGGAGCTATGGCTACACCTTC.

This clone was seen only once. This sequence joins TRBV6-4 and TRBJ1-2; TRBD1 agrees at 9 bases. V shed 6 bases and J 0 bases; nucleotides not matched to a gene: 8. The CDR3 length is 16 residues. Germline CDR1 and CDR2: MRHNA and SNTAGT. CDR3 amino acids: CASSPDRGRSNYGYTF. Written as DNA, the CDR3 is TGTGCCAGCAGCCCGGACAGGGGTCGGTCTAACTATGGCTACACCTTC.

V and J are TRBV7-9 and TRBJ2-5, with unresolved D. Trimming removed 2 bases at V and 3 bases at J, with 10 bases between. CDR1 and CDR2 from the germline V gene are SEHNR and FQNEAQ (reference sequence). The CDR3 loop spans 14 amino acids. CDR3 sequence (DNA): TGTGCCAGCAGCTTAACTCAGGTAGAAGAGACCCAGTACTTC. Its translation is CASSLTQVEETQYF.

The rearrangement uses TRBV29-1 and TRBJ1-5; no clear D gene. Trimming took off 1 base at V and 3 bases at J, with 10 bases between the two ends. This CDR3 is 14 amino acids long. The germline V gene encodes CDR1 SQVTM and CDR2 ANQGSEA. Here the CDR3 DNA reads TGCAGCGTTGAAGTGCGTAGTCCCAATCAGCCCCAGCATTTT. It specifies CSVEVRSPNQPQHF. Together with reference TRBV29-1 and TRBJ1-5, the CDR3 gives the full variable domain: SAVISQKPSRDICQRGTSLTIQCQVDSQVTMMFWYRQQPGQSLTLIATANQGSEATYESGFVIDKFPISRPNLTFSTLTVSNMSPEDSSIYLCSVEVRSPNQPQHFGDGTRLSIL.

The chain combines TRBV7-9 with TRBJ2-5; D unresolved. Trimming took 1 base from V and 5 from J, leaving 11 bases between them. Germline CDR1 is SEHNR and CDR2 is FQNEAQ (reference sequence). This CDR3 spans 14 amino acids. CDR3 DNA sequence: TGTGCCAGCAGCTTAGAGTGGAGAAGGGAGACCCAGTACTTC. It codes for CASSLEWRRETQYF. Variable domain in full (rest from reference TRBV7-9 and TRBJ2-5): DTGVSQNPRHKITKRGQNVTFRCDPISEHNRLYWYRQTLGQGPEFLTYFQNEAQLEKSRLLSDRFSAERPKGSFSTLEIQRTEQGDSAMYLCASSLEWRRETQYFGPGTRLLVL.

In its sample, this clone was seen once. V gene TRBV19 combines with J gene TRBJ1-1; D gene uncertain. The CDR3 covers 15 residues. V shed 4 bases and J shed 2 bases, with 14 bases lying between them. From germline, CDR1 is LNHDA and CDR2 SQIVND (reference sequence). The CDR3 is CASSTPRQSNTEAFF. CDR3 coding DNA: TGTGCCAGTAGTACGCCCCGACAAAGTAACACTGAAGCTTTCTTT. The whole variable domain, filled in from reference TRBV19 and TRBJ1-1, reads DGGITQSPKYLFRKEGQNVTLSCEQNLNHDAMYWYRQDPGQGLRLIYYSQIVNDFQKGDIAEGYSVSREKKESFPLTVTSAQKNPTAFYLCASSTPRQSNTEAFFGQGTRLTVV.

This rearrangement joins TRBV12-5 to TRBJ1-2; D is possibly TRBD1 (5 bases). Trimming stripped 7 bases from V and 3 bases from J, with 18 bases between. Germline V CDR1 and CDR2: LGHNT, FRNRAP. The length of the CDR3 is 15 residues. CDR3 nucleotide sequence: TGTGCTAGTGATCGATCAGGGCTTCTCTACTATGGCTACACCTTC. Its translation: CASDRSGLLYYGYTF.

This chain links TRBV19 with TRBJ2-2; 9 bases map to TRBD2. Germline loops: CDR1 LNHDA, CDR2 SQIVND (reference sequence). V trimming: 2 bases; J trimming: 6 bases; junction bases outside the gene matches: 4. The CDR3 runs 15 residues. This chain's CDR3 is CASSITLAGPGELFF. The CDR3 DNA follows: TGTGCCAGTAGTATAACTCTAGCGGGACCCGGGGAGCTGTTTTTT. The whole variable domain, remainder taken from reference TRBV19 and TRBJ2-2, is DGGITQSPKYLFRKEGQNVTLSCEQNLNHDAMYWYRQDPGQGLRLIYYSQIVNDFQKGDIAEGYSVSREKKESFPLTVTSAQKNPTAFYLCASSITLAGPGELFFGEGSRLTVL.

The rearrangement uses TRBV19 and TRBJ1-1; 8 nucleotides align to TRBD1. The CDR3 runs to 15 residues. Trimming took 7 bases from V and 6 from J; bases not matched to a gene: 13. The V gene's germline CDR1 is LNHDA and CDR2 SQIVND (reference sequence). The CDR3 DNA follows: TGTGCCAGTAATTCTCTCTCAGGGGGCCAGGCTGAAGCTTTCTTT. It yields the protein CASNSLSGGQAEAFF.

This chain uses TRBV19 with TRBJ2-1; 9 nucleotides line up with TRBD2. Looked up from germline, CDR1 is LNHDA and CDR2 is SQIVND (reference sequence). V was clipped by 1 base and J by 6 bases; unmatched bases: 4. The CDR3 has 15 amino acids. The CDR3 sequence: CASSIGSGSPNEQFF. CDR3 DNA sequence: TGTGCCAGTAGTATAGGTAGCGGGAGCCCCAATGAGCAGTTCTTC.

This clone is a singleton in its sample. The chain combines TRBV19 with TRBJ2-5, with a possible D match to TRBD1 (6 bases). This CDR3 spans 13 amino acids. Trimming cost V 5 bases and J 0 bases, with 7 bases left between them. Germline CDR1 reads LNHDA; CDR2 reads SQIVND (reference sequence). CDR3 DNA sequence: TGTGCCAGTAGTCGGGACAACCAAGAGACCCAGTACTTC. Protein sequence: CASSRDNQETQYF.

CDR3 loop: CASSQEGGASYEQYF. CDR3 nucleotide sequence: TGCGCCAGCAGCCAAGAGGGCGGGGCCTCCTACGAGCAGTACTTC. The chain carries TRBV4-3 and TRBJ2-7, with a tentative D call TRBD2 (6 bases). This CDR3 comprises 15 residues. With 0 bases removed from V and 0 bases from J, the gap between germline ends came to 9 bases. Germline-derived CDR1 and CDR2 are LGHNA and YSLEER.